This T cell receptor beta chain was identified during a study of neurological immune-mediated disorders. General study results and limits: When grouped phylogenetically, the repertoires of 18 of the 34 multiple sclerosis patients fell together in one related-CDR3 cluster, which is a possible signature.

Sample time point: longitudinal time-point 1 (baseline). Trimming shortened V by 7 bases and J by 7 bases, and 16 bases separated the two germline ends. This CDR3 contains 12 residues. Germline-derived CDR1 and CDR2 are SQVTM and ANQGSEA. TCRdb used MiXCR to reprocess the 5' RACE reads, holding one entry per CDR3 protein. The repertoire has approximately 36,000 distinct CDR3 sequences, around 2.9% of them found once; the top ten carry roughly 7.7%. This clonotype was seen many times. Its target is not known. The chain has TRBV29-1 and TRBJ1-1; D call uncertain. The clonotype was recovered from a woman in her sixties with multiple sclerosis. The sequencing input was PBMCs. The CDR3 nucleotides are TGCAGCGGATTCGGTGGGAACTATGAAGCTTTCTTT. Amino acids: CSGFGGNYEAFF.